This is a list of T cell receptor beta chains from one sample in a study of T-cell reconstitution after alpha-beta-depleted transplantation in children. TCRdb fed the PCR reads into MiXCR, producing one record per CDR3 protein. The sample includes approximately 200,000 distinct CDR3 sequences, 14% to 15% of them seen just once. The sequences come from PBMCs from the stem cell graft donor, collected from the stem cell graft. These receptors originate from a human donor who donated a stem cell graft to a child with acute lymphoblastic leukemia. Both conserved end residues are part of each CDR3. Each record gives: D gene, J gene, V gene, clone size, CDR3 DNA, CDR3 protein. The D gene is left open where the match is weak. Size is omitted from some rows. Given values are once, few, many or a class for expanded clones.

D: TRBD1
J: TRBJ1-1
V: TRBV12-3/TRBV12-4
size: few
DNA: TGTGCCAGCAGTCGGACAGGGGGCGCTGGGCCTGAAGCTTTCTTT
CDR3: CASSRTGGAGPEAFF

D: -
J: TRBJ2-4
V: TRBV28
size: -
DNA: TGTGCCAGCACTCGGGATGGACTAGCCAAAAACATTCAGTACTTC
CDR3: CASTRDGLAKNIQYF

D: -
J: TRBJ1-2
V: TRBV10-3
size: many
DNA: TGTGCCATCAGTGAGAATCTCGGCGCTAACTATGGCTACACCTTC
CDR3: CAISENLGANYGYTF

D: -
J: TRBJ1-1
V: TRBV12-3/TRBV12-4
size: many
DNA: TGTGCCAGCAGTACTGGGGACGGTTGGAGTACTGAAGCTTTCTTT
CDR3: CASSTGDGWSTEAFF

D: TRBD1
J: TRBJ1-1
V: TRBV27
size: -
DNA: TGTGCCAGCAGGATCTCTAGGGACAGCTTGAACACTGAAGCTTTCTTT
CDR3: CASRISRDSLNTEAFF

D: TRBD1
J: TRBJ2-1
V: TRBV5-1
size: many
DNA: TGCGCCAGCAGCCCGCCCTTAGACAGGGGCAATGAGCAGTTCTTC
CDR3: CASSPPLDRGNEQFF

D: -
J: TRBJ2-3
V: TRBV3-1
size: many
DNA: TGTGCCAGCAGGAGAGGAGATACGCAGTATTTT
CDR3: CASRRGDTQYF

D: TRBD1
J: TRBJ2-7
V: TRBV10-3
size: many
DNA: TGTGCCACCCGTGGGACAGGGAGCTCCTACGAGCAGTACTTC
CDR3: CATRGTGSSYEQYF

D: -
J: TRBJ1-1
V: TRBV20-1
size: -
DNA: TGCAGTGCTTTCAAAACGGAGGGTATGAACACTGAAGCTTTCTTT
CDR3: CSAFKTEGMNTEAFF

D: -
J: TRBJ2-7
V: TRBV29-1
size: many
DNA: TGCAGCGTTGAACTCGGACAGCCTTACGAGCAGTACTTC
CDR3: CSVELGQPYEQYF

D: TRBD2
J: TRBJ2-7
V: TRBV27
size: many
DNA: TGTGCCAGCAGTCCGCGACTAGCGGGATCCTACGAGCAGTACTTC
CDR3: CASSPRLAGSYEQYF

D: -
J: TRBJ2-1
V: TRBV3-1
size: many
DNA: TGTGCCAGCAGCCAAGATACCAGGTTCTCCTACAATGAGCAGTTCTTC
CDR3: CASSQDTRFSYNEQFF

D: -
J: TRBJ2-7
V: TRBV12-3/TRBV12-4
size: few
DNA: TGTGCCAGCAGTCCTTTCGGAACGGACGAGCAGTACTTC
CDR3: CASSPFGTDEQYF

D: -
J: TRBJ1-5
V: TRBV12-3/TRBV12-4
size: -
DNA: TGTGCCAGCAGTCCAGGACATTCAGGCCAGCCCCAGCATTTT
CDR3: CASSPGHSGQPQHF

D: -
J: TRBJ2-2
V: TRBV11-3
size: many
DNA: TGTGCCAGCAGCACGAGCGGGAACACCGGGGAGCTGTTTTTT
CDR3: CASSTSGNTGELFF

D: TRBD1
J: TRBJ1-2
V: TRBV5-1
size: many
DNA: TGCGCCAGCAGCCCCAGGACAGGGGGCTTCTCGGGCGGCTACACCTTC
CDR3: CASSPRTGGFSGGYTF

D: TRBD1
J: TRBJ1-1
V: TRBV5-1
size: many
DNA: TGCGCCAGCAGCTTCACTCAGGGGGCCTTGAACACTGAAGCTTTCTTT
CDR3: CASSFTQGALNTEAFF

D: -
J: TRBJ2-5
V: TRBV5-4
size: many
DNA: TGTGCCAGCAGCCCGGACAGCGGGGTCGAGACCCAGTACTTC
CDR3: CASSPDSGVETQYF

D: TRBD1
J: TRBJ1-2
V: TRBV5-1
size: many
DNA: TGCGCCAGCAGCTTGGGTCCGGGACAGAACTATGGCTACACCTTC
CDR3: CASSLGPGQNYGYTF

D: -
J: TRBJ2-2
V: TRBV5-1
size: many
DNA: TGCGCCAGCAGGTTGGATCCAGTTACCGGGGAGCTGTTTTTT
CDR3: CASRLDPVTGELFF

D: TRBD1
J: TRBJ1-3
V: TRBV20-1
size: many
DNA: TGCAGTGCTATGGAAGGGGGCCACCGCTCTGGAAACACCATATATTTT
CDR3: CSAMEGGHRSGNTIYF

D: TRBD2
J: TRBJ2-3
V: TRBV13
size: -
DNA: TGTGCCACCGTCCTCGGACTAGCGGGAGGTAGCACAGATACGCACTATTTT
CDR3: CATVLGLAGGSTDTHYF

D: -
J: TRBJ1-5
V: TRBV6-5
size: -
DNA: TGTGCCAGCAGTTACCGGCAGGGAGGTCAGCCCCAGCATTTT
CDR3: CASSYRQGGQPQHF

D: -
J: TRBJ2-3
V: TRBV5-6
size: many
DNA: TGTGCCAGCAGCAGACCTACATCCACAGATACGCAGTATTTT
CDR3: CASSRPTSTDTQYF

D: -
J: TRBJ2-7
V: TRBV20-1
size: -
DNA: TGCAGTGCGGATACAGGGTTAAGCTCCTACGAGCAGTACTTC
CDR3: CSADTGLSSYEQYF

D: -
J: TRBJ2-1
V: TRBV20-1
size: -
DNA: TGCAGTGCTAGACTTAAACGTCGGGGTCCATCCTACAATGAGCAGTTCTTC
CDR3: CSARLKRRGPSYNEQFF

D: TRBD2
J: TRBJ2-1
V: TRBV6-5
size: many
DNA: TGTGCCAGCAGAATGTCTAGCGGAGGGTACAATGAGCAGTTCTTC
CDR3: CASRMSSGGYNEQFF

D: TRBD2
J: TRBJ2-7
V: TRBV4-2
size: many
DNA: TGTGCCAGCAGCCAAACACTAGCGGGCTCCGCCGGCTACGAGCAGTACTTC
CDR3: CASSQTLAGSAGYEQYF

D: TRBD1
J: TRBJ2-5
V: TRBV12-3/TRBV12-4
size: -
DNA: TGTGCCAGCAGACCTTGGGACAGGGGGCGCCAAGAGACCCAGTACTTC
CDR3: CASRPWDRGRQETQYF

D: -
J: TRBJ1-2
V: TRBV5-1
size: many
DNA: TGCGCCAGCAGCTTGGGTCAGGTATATGGCTACACCTTC
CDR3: CASSLGQVYGYTF

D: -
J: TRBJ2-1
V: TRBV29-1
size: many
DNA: TGCAGCGTTGAGGGGACCACATTAAAGGGGAGCGATGAGCAGTTCTTC
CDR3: CSVEGTTLKGSDEQFF

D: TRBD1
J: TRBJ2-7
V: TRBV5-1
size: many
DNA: TGCGCCAGCAGCTTGGTTCAGGGGGCCTTCGAGCAGTACTTC
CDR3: CASSLVQGAFEQYF

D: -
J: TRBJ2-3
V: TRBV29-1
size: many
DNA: TGCAGCGCCGAGAGAAGGGGGTCGTCGGATACGCAGTATTTT
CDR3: CSAERRGSSDTQYF

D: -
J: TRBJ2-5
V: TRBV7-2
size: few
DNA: TGTGCCAGCAGCTTACCCGGGCTAGCGCAGTACTTC
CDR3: CASSLPGLAQYF

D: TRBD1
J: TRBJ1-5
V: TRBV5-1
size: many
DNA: TGCGCCAGCAGCTCAACGACAGGGGAACCCCAGCATTTT
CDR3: CASSSTTGEPQHF

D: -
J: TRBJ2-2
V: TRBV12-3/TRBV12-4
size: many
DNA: TGTGCCAGCAGTTTACAGGGTTCGAACACCGGGGAGCTGTTTTTT
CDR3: CASSLQGSNTGELFF

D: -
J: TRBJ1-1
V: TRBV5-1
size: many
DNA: TGCGCCAGCAGAGGGGGGAACAGAGCGAACACTGAAGCTTTCTTT
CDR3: CASRGGNRANTEAFF

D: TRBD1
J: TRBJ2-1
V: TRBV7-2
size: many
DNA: TGTGCCAGCAGCTTAGGCAGGGGGCCCCATGAGCAGTTCTTC
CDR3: CASSLGRGPHEQFF

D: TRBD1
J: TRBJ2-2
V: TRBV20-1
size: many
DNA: TGCAGTGCCACCTGGGACAGGGGGCCCGGGGAGCTGTTTTTT
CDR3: CSATWDRGPGELFF